The clone carrying this TCR beta chain was seen a handful of times. TCRdb used MiXCR to reprocess the 5' RACE reads, holding one entry per CDR3 protein. The table includes under 300,000 distinct CDR3 sequences, roughly 7.2% detected once. The sample comes from a study of T cells after yellow fever vaccination. Germline V gives CDR1 LNHNV, CDR2 YYDKDF (reference sequence). This CDR3 comprises 15 residues. Trimming shortened V by 0 bases and J by 2 bases, and 8 bases separated the two germline ends. V is TRBV15 and J is TRBJ2-1; D is unclear. This TCR derives from a man aged 25-45 years who received the YFV17D yellow fever vaccine. The sample here was CD4+ T cells sorted from PBMCs, taken 15 days after the yellow fever booster vaccination. In DNA, the CDR3 is TGTGCCACCAGCAGAGACCCCGGGCCCTACAATGAGCAGTTCTTC. This sequence encodes CATSRDPGPYNEQFF.